Here is one T cell receptor beta chain with its context. This record comes from a study of blood T cell repertoires in COVID-19. Study overall: The analysed material was cDNA or gDNA that came from T cells, B-cell-depleted T cells, or PBMCs.

Individuals aged roughly 18 to 95 years were recruited from approximately 22 US areas. In assigning cohorts, the study relied on participant-reported clinical history. Authors' processing steps: Amplification from reference gene primers served as the basis for estimated nucleated cell counts. TCRdb's table, derived via immunoSEQ multiplex PCR, lists solely in-frame clones and lacks some. The DNA was the basis for D and trimming; V, J and clone size are from that table. The sample gives approximately 170,000 clones, 70% to 90% of which show up once; approximately 4% is in the top ten. The CDR3 has 15 amino acids. CDR1 and CDR2 from the germline V gene are KGHDR and SFDVKD. Trimming took 2 bases from V and 8 from J, leaving 15 bases between them.

The chain employs TRBV24-1 and TRBJ2-1; tentatively, D is TRBD2 (5 bases). This TCR was recovered from a woman aged 45-65 years who had recovered from COVID-19. Sequencing was performed on PBMCs or T cells enriched from blood (not recorded which). CDR3 protein: CATSDSRRPSDEQFF. CDR3 sequence (DNA): TGTGCCACCAGTGATTCCAGGAGGCCTTCCGATGAGCAGTTCTTC.